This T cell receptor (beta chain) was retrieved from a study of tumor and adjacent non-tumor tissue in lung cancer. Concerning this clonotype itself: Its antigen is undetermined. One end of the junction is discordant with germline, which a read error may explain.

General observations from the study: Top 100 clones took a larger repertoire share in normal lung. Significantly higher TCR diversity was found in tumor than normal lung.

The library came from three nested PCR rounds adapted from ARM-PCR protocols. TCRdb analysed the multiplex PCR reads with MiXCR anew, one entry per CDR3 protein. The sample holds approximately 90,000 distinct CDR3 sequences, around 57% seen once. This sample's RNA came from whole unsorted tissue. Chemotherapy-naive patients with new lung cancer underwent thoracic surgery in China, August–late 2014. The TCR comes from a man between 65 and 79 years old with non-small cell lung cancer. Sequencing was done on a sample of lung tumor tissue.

CDR3 coding DNA: TGCGGCTACAGGGCACGTACATATACGCAATATTTT. Its translation is CGYRARTYTQYF. The chain uses TRBV29-1 and TRBJ2-3; a possible D gene is TRBD1 (6 bases). CDR3 length: 12 amino acids. CDR1 and CDR2 from the germline V gene are SQVTM and ANQGSEA.